The 16 T cell receptor beta chains in this list originate from one sample, sequenced in a study of graft-versus-host responses after intestinal transplantation. The assay was immunoSEQ multiplex PCR, and TCRdb's table has in-frame clones only and misses some. The sample contains 45,000 to 65,000 clones, 90% to 95% of which appear only once. For these receptors, no antigen is known. This specimen consisted of unstimulated CD4+ T cells sorted from spleen or lymph node cells, obtained before transplant. Receptor source: a human donor who was the organ donor for an intestinal transplant.

The chain combines TRBV5-4 with TRBJ2-3, with 10 bases lining up with TRBD2. The germline V gene has CDR1 SGHNT and CDR2 YYREEE (reference sequence). With V trimmed by 4 bases and J by 8 bases, 7 bases remained unmatched. This CDR3 has 14 amino acids. The CDR3 DNA sequence: TGTGCCAGCAGCCCGGGACTAGCGCAGCTTACGCAGTATTTT. As protein: CASSPGLAQLTQYF.

In its sample, this clone was seen a few times. The chain has TRBV10-2 and TRBJ2-2, with D perhaps TRBD2 (6 bases). The germline V gene has CDR1 WSHSY and CDR2 SAAADI. V lost 0 bases and J 5 bases, leaving 13 bases between the germline ends. The CDR3 totals 16 residues. The CDR3 DNA sequence: TGCGCCAGCAGTGAGTCGCAGCGGGTCCTTACCGGGGAGCTGTTTTTT. Amino acid sequence: CASSESQRVLTGELFF.

The CDR3 DNA sequence: TGTGCCACCAGCAGAGGAGCAGGGGAGTATGGCTACACCTTC. It translates to CATSRGAGEYGYTF. V is TRBV15 and J is TRBJ1-2, with a weak D call TRBD1 (6 bases). Germline-derived CDR1 and CDR2 are LNHNV and YYDKDF (reference sequence). Between the trimmed V and J ends, which lost 1 base and 5 bases, there was a span of 11 bases. CDR3 length: 14 residues. The full variable domain, rest sourced from reference TRBV15 and TRBJ1-2, is DAMVIQNPRYQVTQFGKPVTLSCSQTLNHNVMYWYQQKSSQAPKLLFHYYDKDFNNEADTPDNFQSRRPNTSFCFLDIRSPGLGDTAMYLCATSRGAGEYGYTFGSGTRLTVV.

The gene calls are TRBV5-1 and TRBJ2-5, with 7 bases fitting TRBD2. This CDR3 has 14 amino acids. Germline CDR1 SGHRS, CDR2 YFSETQ. V lost 6 bases and J lost 3; bases outside the gene matches: 8. For the CDR3, the DNA is TGCGCCAGCATCCCCTCTGCGGGGGAAGAGACCCAGTACTTC. This codes for CASIPSAGEETQYF.

The CDR3 spells CASTREGSYNEQFF. The CDR3 nucleotides read TGTGCCAGCACCCGCGAGGGGTCCTACAATGAGCAGTTCTTC. The chain employs TRBV27 and TRBJ2-1, with D perhaps TRBD1 or TRBD2 (5 bases each). Germline CDR1 is MNHEY and CDR2 is SMNVEV (reference sequence). The CDR3 loop spans 14 amino acids. V shed 7 bases and J shed 1 base, with 11 bases lying between them.

This chain connects TRBV7-8 to TRBJ1-1; D might be TRBD1 (6 bases). The germline V gene has CDR1 SGHVS and CDR2 FQNEAQ. This CDR3 has 17 amino acids. With 2 bases removed from V and 4 bases from J, the gap between germline ends came to 20 bases. CDR3 loop: CASSLRKLQGLSTEAFF. The CDR3 DNA follows: TGTGCCAGCAGCTTAAGGAAACTACAGGGCTTGAGCACTGAAGCTTTCTTT.

The rearrangement joins TRBV9 to TRBJ1-6; D unresolved. Germline values: CDR1 SGDLS, CDR2 YYNGEE. The CDR3 is 14 amino acids. V was pared by 3 bases and J by 2 bases, with 6 bases between. The CDR3 nucleotides are TGTGCCAGCAGCGCCCTCCCCTATAATTCACCCCTCCACTTT. Its translation is CASSALPYNSPLHF.

The chain joins TRBV7-9 to TRBJ2-2; TRBD1 might be the D (6 bases). Per the germline V gene, CDR1 is SEHNR and CDR2 is FQNEAQ (reference sequence). With 4 bases removed from V and 3 bases from J, the gap between germline ends came to 9 bases. The CDR3 is 14 residues long. The CDR3 sequence: CASSSTGDTGELFF. CDR3 in DNA: TGTGCCAGCAGCTCGACAGGCGACACCGGGGAGCTGTTTTTT.

The J gene is TRBJ2-1, the V gene TRBV19; 11 bases fit TRBD2. The J segment lost 3 bases and the V segment lost 7 bases, leaving 5 bases of the junction unmatched. CDR1 and CDR2 from the germline V gene are LNHDA and SQIVND (reference sequence). This CDR3 has 15 residues. The DNA for the CDR3 is TGTGCCAGTATCGATAGCGGGGGGGTCTACAATGAGCAGTTCTTC. Translated: CASIDSGGVYNEQFF.

The chain joins TRBV6-6 to TRBJ2-2; 9 bases line up with TRBD2. Germline V gene lookup returns CDR1 MNHNY and CDR2 SVGAGI (reference sequence). Trimming removed 5 bases from V and 4 bases from J; junction bases left unmatched: 2. The CDR3 loop spans 14 amino acids. The CDR3 DNA reads TGTGCCAGCAGTCTAGCGGGGCGCACCGGGGAGCTGTTTTTT. Its protein is CASSLAGRTGELFF.

This chain joins TRBV6-6 and TRBJ1-1; no firm D call. The germline CDR1 and CDR2 sequences are MNHNY and SVGAGI (reference sequence). CDR3 length equals 11 residues. Trimming stripped 7 bases from V and 2 bases from J, with 5 bases between. The CDR3 is CASTANTEAFF. The CDR3 DNA reads TGTGCCAGCACCGCCAACACTGAAGCTTTCTTT.

DNA for the CDR3: TGTGCCAGCGACGACAGGTTGAACACTGAAGCTTTCTTT. Amino acid sequence: CASDDRLNTEAFF. The chain carries TRBV21-1 and TRBJ1-1; TRBD1, the D gene given by the table, was not confirmed from the DNA. TRBV21-1 is assigned pseudogene status. The CDR3 runs 13 residues.

The sample holds one count of this clone. The rearrangement uses TRBV7-8 and TRBJ2-2; D may be TRBD2 (5 bases). The CDR3 runs 16 residues. Germline assignment: CDR1 SGHVS and CDR2 FQNEAQ. V was clipped by 5 bases and J by 0 bases, with 13 bases between them. The CDR3 DNA sequence: TGTGCCAGCAGCCTGTTTCCCGGGACGAACACCGGGGAGCTGTTTTTT. Residues: CASSLFPGTNTGELFF.

This chain joins TRBV18 and TRBJ2-7, with D perhaps TRBD1 (6 bases). Germline V gene lookup returns CDR1 KGHSH and CDR2 LQKENI. V lost 3 bases, J lost 7 bases, and 10 bases lay in between. The CDR3 is made up of 12 amino acids. CDR3 DNA sequence: TGTGCCAGCTCACCGCCCGGGACAGAGCAGTACTTC. It encodes CASSPPGTEQYF.

The chain joins TRBV6-1 to TRBJ1-2; TRBD1 is a possible D gene (5 bases). Germline values: CDR1 MNHNS, CDR2 SASEGT. V was cut by 3 bases and J by 0 bases, with 11 bases left in between. The CDR3 extends over 15 amino acids. CDR3 DNA sequence: TGTGCCAGCAGTGAGGGGGTGGTGACTAACTATGGCTACACCTTC. Its translation is CASSEGVVTNYGYTF.

The chain is built from TRBV9 and TRBJ2-3; 7 bases map to TRBD2. The CDR3 extends over 15 amino acids. V trimming: 0 bases; J trimming: 10 bases; junction bases outside the gene matches: 11. The V gene's germline CDR1 is SGDLS and CDR2 YYNGEE. The CDR3 coding sequence is TGTGCCAGCAGCGTAGGATTGGGACTATCGGTCGCGCAGTATTTT. Amino acid sequence: CASSVGLGLSVAQYF.